This T cell receptor (beta chain) is from a study of T cells in women clearing cervical HPV infection (dated by TCRdb to between 2018 and 2020). Background on the whole study: The cases were 25 to 30 women with histologically confirmed HPV16-related CIN3 or worse, and 2 of those women had invasive cancers. The approximately 26 controls were women who cleared a single incident HPV16 infection within 12 months without developing precancer or cancer. Case blood was taken at the visit when the lesion was first identified, whereas control blood was taken when infection was no longer detected. For cases, the median interval between lesion detection and blood sampling was roughly 140 days, with an interquartile range of roughly 80 to 230 days. Since only a few of the women had HLA typing available, the possibility that HLA type was acting as a confounder could not be ruled out. Nested within Costa Rica's Guanacaste HPV Natural History Study, an exploratory proof-of-principle case-control study compared TCR repertoires across cervical HPV16 outcomes. Cases and controls were matched on age within five years and on year of sample collection. Cases had a median age of 34 years and controls had a median age of approximately 40, with no significant differences in baseline characteristics. In the parent cohort, 9,000 to 13,000 women aged 18 or older were enrolled in Guanacaste, Costa Rica, during about 1993 to 1994 and were followed for more than 6 years. Quality controls consisted of five blinded duplicates per group, for a total of some 60 samples made up of approximately 50 participants and around ten replicates. Overall results and qualifications from the work: The cross-sectional design could not show whether associations preceded infection or resulted from it; effector/memory subsets and HPV-specific T cells were not isolated. TCR repertoire richness was significantly higher in CIN3+ cases than in controls across sequencing depths, while evenness did not differ. Cases had lower TRBV6-7 relative abundance than controls (0.11% versus 0.16%; Bonferroni P = 0.0008). Because T-cell numbers per sample were unknown, differences in richness could reflect varying T-cell content rather than repertoire biology. Random forest classifiers combining richness and V gene abundances distinguished cases from controls with an estimated AUC of 0.7 to 0.85.

TCR beta CDR3 regions were amplified by multiplex PCR using the immunoSEQ assay from an average of roughly 1,200 ng genomic DNA per sample. To correct primer bias, the assay used a complete synthetic TCR repertoire to set an amplification baseline. Amplicons were sequenced on the Illumina platform. On the authors' methods: Sequences were error-corrected by clustering with frequency ratios and a modified nearest-neighbor algorithm and were then analyzed in the immunoSEQ Analyzer with IMGT gene definitions. At each rarefaction depth, TCR richness and evenness were averaged over 20 rarefaction repeats, and samples with fewer sequences than the depth were excluded. Wilcoxon rank sum tests with FDR correction were used to compare relative abundances of V, D and J genes between the groups. In the blinded duplicates, the intraclass correlation was over 95% for TCR richness and averaged approximately 82% across roughly 70 gene segments. Imported from immuneACCESS, the table was reduced by TCRdb to in-frame sequences with V and J called. These copies leave out some clones; in studies compared against another copy, an unresolved V gene accounts for under half, and the cause of the remainder is not known. The V and J calls and the clone size are those of that table, but D and trimming were determined from the DNA. The table for this sample records 49,000 or so clones. The ten most abundant clones make up 35% of the sample.

Every participant had a single incident cervical HPV16 infection, and prevalent HPV16 infections were excluded. Cervical HPV DNA was detected with MY09/MY11 PCR, and genotyping was done by dot-blot hybridization. Roughly 15 mL of heparinized blood were centrifuged, and the buffy coat was split into aliquots, frozen at -30 degrees C, and then kept at -80 degrees C. QIAGEN kits were used to extract genomic DNA from buffy coat specimens. Notes on this clone: Its antigen is currently not known. The read terminates 3 residues before the CDR3 end, so the remaining end is supplied by the germline J gene.

A distance of 14 bases separates the germline ends of V and J, which lose 0 bases and 2 bases respectively. The germline V gene encodes CDR1 MNHEY and CDR2 SVGEGT. Its CDR3 holds 17 amino acids, cysteine through phenylalanine. The CDR3 was read in part: 42 bases, with the frame set at base 1. The chain joins TRBV6-2 or TRBV6-3 to TRBJ1-3, with a tentative D gene TRBD1 over 6 matching bases. The sequence derives from a woman aged 18 to 75 with a cervical HPV16 infection that either progressed to CIN3+ or cleared (not recorded which). Sequenced input: blood buffy coat. The part of the CDR3 DNA that was read is TGTGCCAGCAGTTACTCGCCAGGGGAAGTCGCTGGAAACACC. This translates into CASSYSPGEVAGNT. The full-length CDR3 reads as CASSYSPGEVAGNTIYF.